Sequencing of this T cell receptor beta chain was carried out in a study of blood T cell repertoires in COVID-19. Study as a whole: Italy, Spain and the United States were the sources of the convalescent and acute COVID-19 samples.

Original handling: Amplification from reference gene primers served as the basis for estimated nucleated cell counts. Profiled with immunoSEQ multiplex PCR; TCRdb holds only in-frame clones, not every one. D and trimming were read from the DNA, whereas the V and J calls and clone size are those reported in that table. Of 90,000 to 100,000 clones listed, around nine tenths are singletons. This CDR3 has 15 amino acids. V lost 0 bases and J lost 5; bases outside the gene matches: 4. Germline loops: CDR1 LGHNA, CDR2 YNFKEQ. The sample taken for sequencing was peripheral blood. This clonotype originated in a human donor in a cohort sampled during active COVID-19. The chain recombines TRBV4-2 with TRBJ1-2, with 9 bases lining up with TRBD1. The CDR3 nucleotides are TGTGCCAGCAGCCAAGATACACAGGGGGCGTATGGCTACACCTTC. It encodes CASSQDTQGAYGYTF.